Sequencing of this T cell receptor beta chain was carried out in a study of shared clonotypes between healthy human individuals. Study overall: Three men and a couple of women, aged 18 to 49, were donors.

Germline V gene data show CDR1 as DFQATT and CDR2 as SNEGSKA (reference sequence). The V gene lost 6 bases and the J gene lost 14 bases, with 18 bases spanning the gap. The CDR3 has 11 residues. Genomic DNA of each subset was evenly split across several immunoSEQ plates. Authors' analysis steps: Filtering differed for immunoSEQ, which gave only junction sequences without quality scores. Here immunoSEQ multiplex PCR was the method, and the copy in TCRdb shows in-frame clones only, minus some. The V and J calls and clone size were taken over from that table, and D and trimming were inferred from the DNA. The profile shows approximately 2.1 million clones, over 90% of them singletons. Study-wide results and limits: A handful of donors showed sharing of approximately 5% of naive CD4 clonotypes.

This clone was picked up one time. What it recognizes is unknown. The chain has TRBV20-1 and TRBJ2-3; D is ambiguous. The material sequenced was naive CD4+ T cells from PBMCs. The subset denotes: CD45RA+ positively selected. This TCR was recovered from a man aged 18 to 29 in good health. Some clones in this sample may be carry-over from other donors' samples. CDR3 sequence: CSAPFGSNPYF. In DNA form, the CDR3 reads TGCAGTGCGCCGTTCGGTTCCAATCCGTATTTT.